Below are 20 T cell receptor beta chains sequenced from a single sample in a study of beta chain features in type 1 diabetes. The study's findings and limits: Moderately but significantly shorter TCRB CDR3s were found in Type 1 diabetes patients in all four CD4+ subsets.

These receptors have no known antigen. The isolated RNA, all of it, was reverse transcribed, so expressed TCRB transcripts were what got sequenced. Clones were sequenced by immunoSEQ multiplex PCR, and TCRdb holds only the in-frame ones, with some missing. Of roughly 150,000 clones in the sample, 7% to 9.5% are singletons; the top ten hold 0.7%. The sample comprised central memory CD4+ T cells from blood. The receptors stem from a woman in her 30s with type 1 diabetes.

The chain couples TRBV7-2 to TRBJ1-2; D perhaps matches TRBD1 (6 bases). The CDR3 consists of 13 residues. The germline V gene has CDR1 SGHTA and CDR2 FQGNSA. The ends were cut back, 5 bases at V and 8 bases at J, with 15 bases in the middle. The CDR3 bases are TGTGCCAGCAGCCGGGAAACCGACAGGGGCTACACCTTC. Translated: CASSRETDRGYTF.

V is TRBV11-2 and J is TRBJ2-1; D possibly corresponds to TRBD2 (6 bases). In germline, CDR1 is SGHAT, CDR2 FQNNGV. Trimming cost V 3 bases and J 7 bases, with 16 bases left between them. The CDR3 covers 15 residues. The CDR3 DNA reads TGTGCCAGCAGCTTCGGGTCTAGCGTGGTAAATGAGCAGTTCTTC. Amino acids: CASSFGSSVVNEQFF.

The chain uses TRBV5-4 and TRBJ2-7, with no clear D. The germline V and J ends were trimmed by 4 bases and 1 base, with 6 bases remaining between them. The CDR3 sequence is 12 residues long. Germline values: CDR1 SGHNT, CDR2 YYREEE (reference sequence). The CDR3 loop reads CASSGQSYEQYF. DNA for the CDR3: TGTGCCAGCAGCGGGCAGTCCTACGAGCAGTACTTC.

This clone has a handful of counts. The chain couples TRBV27 to TRBJ2-1; TRBD2 is a possible D gene (6 bases). V was clipped by 1 base and J by 1 base, with 11 bases between them. The V gene's germline CDR1 is MNHEY and CDR2 SMNVEV (reference sequence). This CDR3 spans 16 amino acids. The CDR3 bases are TGTGCCAGCAGTTTATTGGCAGGGAGGTCCTACAATGAGCAGTTCTTC. The encoded protein is CASSLLAGRSYNEQFF.

This clone turned up a few times. The V call is TRBV6-6, the J call TRBJ2-7; 11 bases line up with TRBD1. After removal of 7 bases from V and 6 bases from J, the junction contained 8 bases not matched to a gene. The CDR3 length is 14 residues. Germline-derived CDR1 and CDR2 are MNHNY and SVGAGI (reference sequence). The CDR3 region has the DNA TGTGCCAGCACCGGCGGGACAGGGGGTGGCGAGCAGTACTTC. Encoded protein: CASTGGTGGGEQYF.

This clone was picked up a small number of times. V usage is TRBV19 and J usage is TRBJ1-2; 8 bases line up with TRBD1. Germline lookup yields CDR1 LNHDA and CDR2 SQIVND (reference sequence). V lost 4 bases and J lost 8; bases outside the gene matches: 6. CDR3 length: 13 residues. CDR3 in amino acids: CASSTGQVVGYTF. DNA for the CDR3: TGTGCCAGTAGTACGGGACAGGTAGTAGGCTACACCTTC.

The chain combines TRBV28 with TRBJ1-5; maybe TRBD1 (6 bases). The V end lost 6 bases, the J end lost 8 bases, and 17 bases lay between the germline ends. The CDR3 runs 14 residues. Germline values: CDR1 MDHEN, CDR2 SYDVKM. Here the CDR3 DNA reads TGTGCCAGCAGCACGACAGGCGCCCCGGAGCCCCAGCATTTT. Translated, it gives CASSTTGAPEPQHF.

The chain has TRBV29-1 and TRBJ2-1, with 9 bases lining up with TRBD2. J was trimmed by 3 bases and V by 1 base; bases with no gene match: 7. Germline lookup yields CDR1 SQVTM and CDR2 ANQGSEA. CDR3 size: 16 residues. CDR3 residues: CSVEGSSGERYNEQFF. The CDR3 coding sequence is TGCAGCGTTGAAGGTTCTAGCGGGGAGCGCTACAATGAGCAGTTCTTC.

Note on this clone: Other nucleotide sequences from this sample produce the same CDR3. V and J are TRBV4-1 and TRBJ2-1; the match to TRBD2 covers 10 bases. The junction had 4 bases not matched to a gene; V was cut back by 0 bases and J by 5 bases. In germline, CDR1 is MGHRA, CDR2 YSYEKL. The CDR3 runs to 16 residues. CDR3 nucleotides: TGCGCCAGCAGCCAAGATCCTAGCGGGAGCGACAATGAGCAGTTCTTC. This translates into CASSQDPSGSDNEQFF.

The chain is built from TRBV15 and TRBJ1-4; 8 bases fit TRBD1. From germline, CDR1 is LNHNV and CDR2 YYDKDF (reference sequence). This CDR3 comprises 17 residues. The J segment lost 0 bases and the V segment lost 7 bases, leaving 10 bases of the junction unmatched. The CDR3 reads CATKRDRTHATNEKLFF. The CDR3 DNA is TGTGCCACCAAGAGGGACAGGACTCATGCAACTAATGAAAAACTGTTTTTT.

In this sample, this clone turned up a few times. The chain links TRBV7-9 to TRBJ2-1, with 9 bases matching TRBD1. The germline V gene encodes CDR1 SEHNR and CDR2 FQNEAQ (reference sequence). The V segment lost 6 bases and the J segment 3 bases; nucleotides outside the gene matches: 12. The CDR3 spans 17 residues. CDR3 DNA sequence: TGTGCCAGCAGAGGACTACAGGGGGCGGGGGTCTACAATGAGCAGTTCTTC. Its translation: CASRGLQGAGVYNEQFF.

In its sample, this clone was seen many times. The chain joins TRBV14 to TRBJ2-1; 10 positions agree with TRBD2. CDR1 and CDR2 (germline): SGHDN, FVKESK. CDR3 length equals 16 residues. The V segment lost 3 bases and the J segment 0 bases; nucleotides outside the gene matches: 2. In DNA, the CDR3 is TGTGCCAGCAGCCAGGCTAGCGGGAGCTCCTACAATGAGCAGTTCTTC. Translation gives CASSQASGSSYNEQFF.

The V gene is TRBV11-3, the J gene TRBJ2-1; the D is unclear. Per germline, CDR1 SGHNT and CDR2 YENEEA. The CDR3 covers 13 residues. V lost 5 bases and J lost 0, with 5 bases in between. CDR3: CASSRYSYNEQFF. The CDR3 DNA reads as TGTGCCAGCAGCCGTTACTCCTACAATGAGCAGTTCTTC.

This chain connects TRBV7-9 to TRBJ2-1; no definite D call. V lost 5 bases and J lost 8, with 7 bases in between. The CDR3 spans 11 residues. From germline, CDR1 is SEHNR and CDR2 FQNEAQ (reference sequence). The CDR3 DNA sequence: TGTGCCAGCAGCCCTTTATATGAGCAGTTCTTC. This encodes CASSPLYEQFF.

V is TRBV10-3 and J is TRBJ1-2; 7 nucleotides agree with TRBD1. Germline V gives CDR1 ENHRY, CDR2 SYGVKD. V gave up 8 bases and J gave up 6 bases; unmatched junction bases: 9. The length of the CDR3 is 13 residues. CDR3 loop: CAIEDREVHGYTF. In DNA, the CDR3 is TGTGCCATCGAAGACAGGGAGGTACATGGCTACACCTTC.

The chain links TRBV28 to TRBJ2-1; unclear D gene. This CDR3 has 14 amino acids. Trimming left V 3 bases short and J 7 bases short, with 13 bases between. Germline assignment: CDR1 MDHEN and CDR2 SYDVKM. CDR3 region: CASSLLELGNEQFF. In nucleotides, the CDR3 is TGTGCCAGCAGTTTGTTGGAGCTTGGGAATGAGCAGTTCTTC.

This chain connects TRBV4-1 to TRBJ2-1, with D tentatively TRBD2 (6 bases). The CDR3 length is 17 residues. Germline V CDR1 and CDR2: MGHRA, YSYEKL. V was pared by 2 bases and J by 0 bases, with 14 bases between. The CDR3 DNA reads as TGCGCCAGCAGCCAACCGGGACTTCCGAGCTCCTACAATGAGCAGTTCTTC. Its protein is CASSQPGLPSSYNEQFF.

The chain carries TRBV30 and TRBJ2-3; no reliable D call. V lost 4 bases and J 1 base, leaving 15 bases between the germline ends. In germline, CDR1 is GTSNPN, CDR2 SVGIG (reference sequence). CDR3 length equals 15 residues. CDR3 protein: CAWKSQRFGTDTQYF. The CDR3 nucleotides are TGTGCCTGGAAATCCCAGAGGTTTGGCACAGATACGCAGTATTTT. The whole variable domain, remainder taken from reference TRBV30 and TRBJ2-3, is SQTIHQWPATLVQPVGSPLSLECTVEGTSNPNLYWYRQAAGRGLQLLFYSVGIGQISSEVPQNLSASRPQDRQFILSSKKLLLSDSGFYLCAWKSQRFGTDTQYFGPGTRLTVL.

The rearrangement uses TRBV7-2 and TRBJ2-2; 11 nucleotides line up with TRBD2. Germline V gene sequence: CDR1 SGHTA, CDR2 FQGNSA. V was pared by 4 bases and J by 6 bases, with 4 bases of the junction left unmatched. There are 15 residues in the CDR3. Here the CDR3 reads CASSSFSGRAGELFF. As DNA, the CDR3 is TGTGCCAGCAGCTCCTTTAGCGGGAGGGCCGGGGAGCTGTTTTTT.

This clone has only a few counts. The chain recombines TRBV5-4 with TRBJ2-1; 8 bases map to TRBD2. The CDR3 totals 16 residues. In germline, CDR1 is SGHNT, CDR2 YYREEE (reference sequence). J was trimmed by 3 bases and V by 0 bases; bases with no gene match: 5. The CDR3 reads CASSLAAAGVYNEQFF. CDR3 DNA: TGTGCCAGCAGCTTGGCGGCAGCGGGAGTCTACAATGAGCAGTTCTTC.